This is a list of T cell receptor beta chains from one sample in a study of T cells after yellow fever vaccination. One entry per CDR3 protein, called by TCRdb with MiXCR from the 5' RACE reads. The sample includes approximately 300,000 distinct CDR3 sequences, around a tenth seen only once; the top ten take about 3.5%. The starting material was CD4+ T cells sorted from PBMCs, obtained 45 days after the yellow fever booster vaccination. The receptors come from a man aged 18 to 35 who received the YFV17D yellow fever vaccine. The CDR3 runs from the conserved cysteine through the conserved F or W. Each record gives: V gene, J gene, D gene, CDR3 protein. The D gene is left open where the match is weak.

v_gene: TRBV20-1; j_gene: TRBJ1-2; d_gene: TRBD1; CDR3aa: CSATQPSGGGSYGYTF
v_gene: TRBV18; j_gene: TRBJ1-2; d_gene: -; CDR3aa: CASSPSRGYTF
v_gene: TRBV5-6; j_gene: TRBJ2-7; d_gene: -; CDR3aa: CASSRPGGHEQYF
v_gene: TRBV7-9; j_gene: TRBJ2-2; d_gene: -; CDR3aa: CASSNVWPGRVNTGELFF
v_gene: TRBV20-1; j_gene: TRBJ1-1; d_gene: TRBD1; CDR3aa: CSAVQGAGTEAFF
v_gene: TRBV6-2/TRBV6-3; j_gene: TRBJ1-5; d_gene: TRBD1; CDR3aa: CASIRDSGGPQHF
v_gene: TRBV11-2; j_gene: TRBJ2-7; d_gene: -; CDR3aa: CASSLGLGADYEQYF
v_gene: TRBV7-9; j_gene: TRBJ2-1; d_gene: -; CDR3aa: CASSGTSGFF
v_gene: TRBV7-2; j_gene: TRBJ1-5; d_gene: TRBD1; CDR3aa: CASSPDRGTQPQHF
v_gene: TRBV10-2; j_gene: TRBJ1-5; d_gene: -; CDR3aa: CASSESIARGRNQPQHF
v_gene: TRBV5-1; j_gene: TRBJ2-5; d_gene: TRBD1; CDR3aa: CASSLPQGDQETQYF
v_gene: TRBV20-1; j_gene: TRBJ1-2; d_gene: -; CDR3aa: CSARDPFKGAGHGYTF
v_gene: TRBV7-6; j_gene: TRBJ2-1; d_gene: TRBD2; CDR3aa: CASSQAGGTINEQFF
v_gene: TRBV5-1; j_gene: TRBJ1-1; d_gene: -; CDR3aa: CASSLMSSSDTEAFF
v_gene: TRBV10-3; j_gene: TRBJ1-6; d_gene: TRBD1; CDR3aa: CAISSQTGYLDSPLHF
v_gene: TRBV14; j_gene: TRBJ2-7; d_gene: -; CDR3aa: CASSQYGSYEQYF
v_gene: TRBV12-3/TRBV12-4; j_gene: TRBJ2-1; d_gene: -; CDR3aa: CASTRGKAYNEQFF
v_gene: TRBV20-1; j_gene: TRBJ1-5; d_gene: -; CDR3aa: CSATKQGNQPQHF
v_gene: TRBV7-2; j_gene: TRBJ2-5; d_gene: TRBD1; CDR3aa: CASSTNRGPEETQYF
v_gene: TRBV5-6; j_gene: TRBJ2-2; d_gene: -; CDR3aa: CASQMGAAGELFF
v_gene: TRBV24-1; j_gene: TRBJ2-4; d_gene: TRBD2; CDR3aa: CATSDGTSGGWKNIQYF
v_gene: TRBV20-1; j_gene: TRBJ2-5; d_gene: -; CDR3aa: CSARAPGSQYF
v_gene: TRBV5-1; j_gene: TRBJ2-4; d_gene: -; CDR3aa: CASSSMGAVNIQYF
v_gene: TRBV12-3/TRBV12-4; j_gene: TRBJ1-3; d_gene: -; CDR3aa: CASSGQGNTIYF
v_gene: TRBV7-2; j_gene: TRBJ2-2; d_gene: TRBD2; CDR3aa: CASSNRHVSGGANTGELFF
v_gene: TRBV12-3/TRBV12-4; j_gene: TRBJ2-6; d_gene: -; CDR3aa: CASSLEVGGSGANVLTF
v_gene: TRBV5-1; j_gene: TRBJ1-2; d_gene: TRBD1; CDR3aa: CASSLSAQGEYGYTF
v_gene: TRBV7-2; j_gene: TRBJ1-2; d_gene: -; CDR3aa: CASSLSRQGVYGYTF
v_gene: TRBV5-1; j_gene: TRBJ2-4; d_gene: -; CDR3aa: CASSLDDPSLGIF
v_gene: TRBV6-5; j_gene: TRBJ2-5; d_gene: TRBD1; CDR3aa: CASSQPVTGEQETQYF
v_gene: TRBV6-5; j_gene: TRBJ2-7; d_gene: -; CDR3aa: CASSRVKGFSYEQYF
v_gene: TRBV28; j_gene: TRBJ2-3; d_gene: -; CDR3aa: CASSLLAAGQATDTQYF
v_gene: TRBV7-9; j_gene: TRBJ1-6; d_gene: TRBD1; CDR3aa: CASSLGRDSYNSPLHF